This T cell receptor beta chain was identified in a study of blood T cell repertoires in COVID-19. In the study overall: Specimens from acute and convalescent COVID-19 originated in the United States, Italy and Spain.

Only one count was recorded for this clone. V was clipped by 1 base and J by 5 bases, with 11 bases between them. The CDR3 length is 14 residues. CDR1 and CDR2 from the germline V gene are WNHNN and SYGVQD (reference sequence). What the recovered Cohort 3 donors had was two negative PCRs, clearance, or symptom resolution. Original analysis: Amplification of reference gene primers was used by the study to estimate nucleated cell counts. Generated by immunoSEQ multiplex PCR, the TCRdb table keeps only in-frame clones and is missing some. That table is the source of V, J and clone size, and D and trimming were worked out from the DNA. Of over 250,000 clones in the sample, around 90% were seen once.

This TCR was recovered from a woman aged 25 to 45 who had recovered from COVID-19. The V gene is TRBV10-1, the J gene TRBJ1-2; D is perhaps TRBD1 (5 bases). What was sequenced was PBMCs or T cells enriched from blood (not recorded which). The CDR3 sequence: CASSELRGGYGYTF. CDR3 sequence (DNA): TGCGCCAGCAGTGAGTTAAGGGGAGGATATGGCTACACCTTC.